Shown below are 9 T cell receptor beta chains from a single sample sequenced in a study of T cells after yellow fever vaccination. Via MiXCR, TCRdb re-called the 5' RACE reads, giving one row per CDR3 protein. The table has hundreds of thousands of distinct CDR3 sequences, 10% to 15% seen once. Specimen: PBMCs, collected on the day of the yellow fever booster vaccination. These receptors originate from a man aged 25 to 40 who received the YFV17D yellow fever vaccine.

The chain links TRBV20-1 to TRBJ1-5, with D hard to call. The germline gives CDR1 DFQATT, CDR2 SNEGSKA (reference sequence). CDR3 length: 14 amino acids. Trimming stripped 0 bases from V and 0 bases from J, with 6 bases between. CDR3 DNA: TGCAGTGCTAGAGATGATAGTAGCAATCAGCCCCAGCATTTT. Protein sequence: CSARDDSSNQPQHF.

In its sample, this clonotype was seen a few times. The chain employs TRBV6-1 and TRBJ1-4, with a weak D call TRBD1 (5 bases). CDR3 length equals 14 residues. The germline gives CDR1 MNHNS, CDR2 SASEGT. With 5 bases removed from V and 7 bases from J, the gap between germline ends came to 14 bases. CDR3 coding DNA: TGTGCCAGCAGTCTCATGAGGGGCAGTGAAAAACTGTTTTTT. Amino acids: CASSLMRGSEKLFF.

Many counts were recorded for this clonotype. The chain is built from TRBV6-1 and TRBJ1-2; D remains unclear. Germline values: CDR1 MNHNS, CDR2 SASEGT. The CDR3 spans 13 residues. V lost 3 bases, J lost 1 base, and 6 bases lay in between. The CDR3 DNA is TGTGCCAGCAGTGAGACACGTAACTATGGCTACACCTTC. Amino acids: CASSETRNYGYTF.

About this clonotype: Possible read error: a much larger clone is one base away. The genes are TRBV29-1 and TRBJ2-3, with 7 bases lining up with TRBD2. V gave up 7 bases and J gave up 6 bases; unmatched junction bases: 16. This CDR3 spans 15 amino acids. From germline, CDR1 is SQVTM and CDR2 ANQGSEA. Here the CDR3 reads CSATGQAGTPDTQYF. The CDR3 region has the DNA TGCAGCGCGACTGGACAAGCGGGAACCCCGGATACGCAGTATTTT.

In this sample, this clonotype turned up many times. J is TRBJ2-1 and V is TRBV12-3 or TRBV12-4; maybe TRBD2 (6 bases). The V and J ends lost 2 bases and 2 bases respectively, with 7 bases between them. This CDR3 is 14 amino acids long. The CDR3 loop is CASSLREAYNEQFF. The CDR3 nucleotides read TGTGCCAGCAGTTTAAGGGAGGCCTACAATGAGCAGTTCTTC.

In its sample, this clonotype was seen once. One junction end disagrees with the germline gene, perhaps due to a read error. The J gene is TRBJ2-7, the V gene TRBV5-1; 10 nucleotides agree with TRBD1. CDR3 length: 14 amino acids. Germline V lookup: CDR1 SGHRS, CDR2 YFSETQ. The CDR3 sequence is CASSRGQGSAEQNF. In DNA form, the CDR3 reads TGCGCCAGCAGCAGGGGACAGGGGAGCGCCGAGCAGAACTTC. The full variable domain, completed using reference TRBV5-1 and TRBJ2-7, is KAGVTQTPRYLIKTRGQQVTLSCSPISGHRSVSWYQQTPGQGLQFLFEYFSETQRNKGNFPGRFSGRQFSNSRSEMNVSTLELGDSALYLCASSRGQGSAEQNFGPGTRLTVT.

The chain is built from TRBV27 and TRBJ2-1; TRBD2 aligns across 8 bases. The CDR3 consists of 15 residues. CDR1 and CDR2 from the germline V gene are MNHEY and SMNVEV (reference sequence). V shed 7 bases and J 0 bases; nucleotides not matched to a gene: 5. As DNA, the CDR3 is TGTGCCAGCACTAGCGGGCGCGGCTCCTACAATGAGCAGTTCTTC. Protein: CASTSGRGSYNEQFF.

This rearrangement joins TRBV11-3 to TRBJ2-1; D is undetermined. The V and J ends lost 1 base and 0 bases respectively, with 10 bases between them. This CDR3 spans 16 amino acids. CDR1 and CDR2 from the germline V gene are SGHNT and YENEEA. CDR3 residues: CASSLGPPGSYNEQFF. The CDR3 bases are TGTGCCAGCAGCTTAGGGCCCCCGGGCTCCTACAATGAGCAGTTCTTC.

This chain links TRBV5-4 with TRBJ1-1; a weak D match, TRBD1 (5 bases). Trimming shortened V by 4 bases and J by 8 bases, and 21 bases separated the two germline ends. Germline V gene sequence: CDR1 SGHNT, CDR2 YYREEE (reference sequence). The CDR3 runs to 15 residues. The CDR3, as DNA: TGTGCCAGCAGCAAAATGACCCTGGGGCGCGGCGAAGCTTTCTTT. It specifies CASSKMTLGRGEAFF. Complete variable domain (other parts from reference TRBV5-4 and TRBJ1-1): ETGVTQSPTHLIKTRGQQVTLRCSSQSGHNTVSWYQQALGQGPQFIFQYYREEENGRGNFPPRFSGLQFPNYSSELNVNALELDDSALYLCASSKMTLGRGEAFFGQGTRLTVV.